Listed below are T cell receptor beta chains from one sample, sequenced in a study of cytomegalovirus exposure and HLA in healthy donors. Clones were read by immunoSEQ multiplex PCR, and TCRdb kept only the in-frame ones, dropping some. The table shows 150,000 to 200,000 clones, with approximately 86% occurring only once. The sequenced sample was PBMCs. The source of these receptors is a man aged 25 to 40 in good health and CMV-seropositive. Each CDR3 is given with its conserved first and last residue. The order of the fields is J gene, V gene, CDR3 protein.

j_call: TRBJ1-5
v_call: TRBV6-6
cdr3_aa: CASTQDVGNQPQHF

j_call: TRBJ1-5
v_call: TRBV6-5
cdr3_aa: CASRPDTTNQPQHF

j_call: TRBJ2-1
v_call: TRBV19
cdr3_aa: CASSNRAWRDNEQFF

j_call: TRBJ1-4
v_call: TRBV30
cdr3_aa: CAWSTGGAGEKLFF

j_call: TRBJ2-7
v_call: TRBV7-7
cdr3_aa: CASSLGSTGGYEQYF

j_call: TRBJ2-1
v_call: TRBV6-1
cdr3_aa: CASTASNEQFF

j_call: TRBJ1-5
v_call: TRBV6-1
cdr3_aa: CARPGTGGDQPQHF

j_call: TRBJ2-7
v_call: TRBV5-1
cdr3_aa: CASGVAGTPYEQYF

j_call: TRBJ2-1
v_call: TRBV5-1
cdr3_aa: CASAGTGRDEQFF

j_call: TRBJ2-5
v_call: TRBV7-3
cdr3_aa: CASSFSGGQETQYF

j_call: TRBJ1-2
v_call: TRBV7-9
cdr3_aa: CASSRPGGYTF

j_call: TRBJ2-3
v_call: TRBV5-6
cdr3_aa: CASSLRGGGDTQYF

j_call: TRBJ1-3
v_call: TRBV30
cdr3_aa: CAWSANGGLNSGNTIYF

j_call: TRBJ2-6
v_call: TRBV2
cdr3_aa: CASKIHGGPHSGANVLTF

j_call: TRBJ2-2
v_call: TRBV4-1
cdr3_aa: CASSQTQGANTGELFF

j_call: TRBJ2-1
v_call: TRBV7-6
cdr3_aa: CASSLGTEGEQFF

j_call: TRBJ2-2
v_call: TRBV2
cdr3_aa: CASSPQGLTGELFF

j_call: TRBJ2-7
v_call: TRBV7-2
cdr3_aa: CASSPTSSREQYF

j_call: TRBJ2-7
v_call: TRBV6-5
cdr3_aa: CASRGYGSYEQYF

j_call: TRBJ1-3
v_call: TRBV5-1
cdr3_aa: CASRPAGASGNTIYF

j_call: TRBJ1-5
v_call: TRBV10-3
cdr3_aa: CAISEEGAGPQHF

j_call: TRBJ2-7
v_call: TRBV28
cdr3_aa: CASSSGLAGVYEQYF

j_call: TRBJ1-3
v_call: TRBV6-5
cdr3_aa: CASIPPNGNTIYF

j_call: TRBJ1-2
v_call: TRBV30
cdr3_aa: CAWGTGNYGYTF

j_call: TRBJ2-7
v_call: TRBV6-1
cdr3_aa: CASSQGASGTGSYEQYF

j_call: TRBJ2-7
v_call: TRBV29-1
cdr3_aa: CSVLWASYEQYF

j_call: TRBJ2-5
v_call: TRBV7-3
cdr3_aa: CASSPTGGRETQYF

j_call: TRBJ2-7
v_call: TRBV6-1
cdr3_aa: CASTADPGYSYF

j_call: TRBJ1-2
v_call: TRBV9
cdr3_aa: CASSPLEGNYGYTF

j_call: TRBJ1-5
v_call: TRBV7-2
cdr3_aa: CASSLEIGPLQPQHF

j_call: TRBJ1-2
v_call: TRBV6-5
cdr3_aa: CASSITTGYGYTF

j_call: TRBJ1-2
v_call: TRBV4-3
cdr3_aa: CASSQDNPRDGYTF

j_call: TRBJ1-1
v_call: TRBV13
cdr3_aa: CASSLEAEAFF

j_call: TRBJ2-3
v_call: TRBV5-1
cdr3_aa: CASSLERPTDTQYF

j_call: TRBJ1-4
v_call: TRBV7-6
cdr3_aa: CASSLYGKGEKLFF

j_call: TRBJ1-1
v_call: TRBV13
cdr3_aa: CASSTRPANTEAFF

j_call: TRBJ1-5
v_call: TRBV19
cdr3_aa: CASSIKLGGPNQPQHF

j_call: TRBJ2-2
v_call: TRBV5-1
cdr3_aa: CASRKGGVFSGELFF

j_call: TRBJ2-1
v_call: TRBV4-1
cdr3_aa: CASSQEWTSGLYNEQFF

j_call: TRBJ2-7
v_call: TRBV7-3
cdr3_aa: CASSLWGGTSGTYEQYF